A single sample gave rise to the 28 T cell receptor beta chains below, sequenced in a study of blood T cell repertoires in COVID-19. The protocol was immunoSEQ multiplex PCR, while the TCRdb copy is restricted to in-frame clones and leaves out a portion. The data hold about 130,000 clones, with approximately 83% observed a single time. Sequencing was performed on PBMCs or T cells enriched from blood (not recorded which). These receptors originate from a man between 50 and 59 years old who had recovered from COVID-19.

This sequence joins TRBV5-1 and TRBJ2-1; 9 bases fit TRBD2. CDR1 SGHRS and CDR2 YFSETQ come from the germline V gene. V gave up 4 bases and J gave up 4 bases; unmatched junction bases: 6. The CDR3 loop spans 15 amino acids. Here the CDR3 DNA reads TGCGCCAGCAGCCGCGGGGGGGCGGATTACAATGAGCAGTTCTTC. Residues: CASSRGGADYNEQFF.

The CDR3 DNA reads as TGTGCCAGCAGCTTAGGGACACGCGCTGAAGCTTTCTTT. It encodes CASSLGTRAEAFF. V gene TRBV7-9 combines with J gene TRBJ1-1, with a tentative D call TRBD1 (5 bases). Trimming shortened V by 1 base and J by 6 bases, and 9 bases separated the two germline ends. The length of the CDR3 is 13 residues. The germline gives CDR1 SEHNR, CDR2 FQNEAQ (reference sequence).

This chain joins TRBV18 and TRBJ1-2; 10 bases align to TRBD1. Germline V gene sequence: CDR1 KGHSH, CDR2 LQKENI. The CDR3 extends over 17 amino acids. Trimming took 1 base from V and 4 from J; bases not matched to a gene: 9. CDR3 DNA: TGTGCCAGCTCACCACAGAAGGGACAGGGGCCGTTCTATGGCTACACCTTC. Residues: CASSPQKGQGPFYGYTF.

The chain carries TRBV19 and TRBJ2-3; TRBD2 might be the D (5 bases). The CDR3 length is 15 residues. V shed 2 bases and J shed 1 base, with 10 bases lying between them. Looked up from germline, CDR1 is LNHDA and CDR2 is SQIVND (reference sequence). The chain's CDR3 is CASSISGVGTDTQYF. CDR3 in DNA: TGTGCCAGTAGTATATCCGGGGTCGGCACAGATACGCAGTATTTT.

The V and J genes are TRBV10-1 and TRBJ2-7; 8 positions match TRBD2. The germline gives CDR1 WNHNN, CDR2 SYGVQD (reference sequence). The CDR3 runs 17 residues. The ends lost 3 bases at V and 3 bases at J; junction bases unmatched: 13. Written as DNA, the CDR3 is TGCGCCAGCAGTGACCCAGATAGCGGGGCCGCCCACTACGAGCAGTACTTC. Its protein is CASSDPDSGAAHYEQYF.

V gene TRBV7-2 combines with J gene TRBJ1-4, with 12 bases matching TRBD1. This CDR3 is built from 17 residues. Trimming at V came to 4 bases and at J to 8 bases, leaving 11 bases not matched to a gene. Germline V CDR1 and CDR2: SGHTA, FQGNSA. CDR3 residues: CASSSSRDRGRWEKLFF. In DNA, the CDR3 is TGTGCCAGCAGCTCGTCCCGGGACAGGGGGCGGTGGGAAAAACTGTTTTTT.

This chain links TRBV30 with TRBJ2-5; TRBD2 matches at 10 bases. CDR3 length equals 15 residues. CDR1 and CDR2 (germline): GTSNPN, SVGIG (reference sequence). V shed 2 bases and J 0 bases; nucleotides not matched to a gene: 3. The CDR3 region is CAWSSSGGYQETQYF. DNA for the CDR3: TGTGCCTGGAGTTCTAGCGGGGGATACCAAGAGACCCAGTACTTC.

The rearrangement links TRBV2 to TRBJ1-4; 8 nucleotides align to TRBD1. V lost 6 bases, J lost 10 bases, and 7 bases stayed unmatched. Germline CDR1 is SNHLY and CDR2 is FYNNEI. This CDR3 comprises 13 residues. This CDR3 reads CASRIQGVGKLFF. DNA for the CDR3: TGTGCCAGCAGGATACAGGGGGTGGGAAAACTGTTTTTT.

The rearrangement uses TRBV6-5 and TRBJ1-1; the match to TRBD1 covers 7 bases. Losses at the gene ends were 0 bases for V and 4 bases for J; bases not matched to a gene: 8. The CDR3 has 16 amino acids. From germline, CDR1 is MNHEY and CDR2 SVGAGI. This chain's CDR3 is CASSYSPGGLGTEAFF. In DNA, the CDR3 is TGTGCCAGCAGTTACTCCCCAGGGGGGCTGGGCACTGAAGCTTTCTTT.

CDR3 loop: CASSYPSGGDTTYEQYF. The CDR3 region has the DNA TGTGCCAGCAGTTACCCGAGCGGGGGGGATACGACCTACGAGCAGTACTTC. This chain connects TRBV6-2 or TRBV6-3 to TRBJ2-7, with 10 bases aligning to TRBD2. V lost 2 bases and J lost 2; bases outside the gene matches: 9. The CDR3 is 17 residues long. CDR1 and CDR2 from the germline V gene are MNHEY and SVGEGT.

This chain uses TRBV7-2 with TRBJ1-1; 8 nucleotides line up with TRBD1. After removal of 4 bases from V and 3 bases from J, the junction contained 1 base not matched to a gene. CDR1 and CDR2 (germline): SGHTA, FQGNSA. This CDR3 has 13 amino acids. CDR3 DNA: TGTGCCAGCAGCTCGGGACAGGACACTGAAGCTTTCTTT. Translated: CASSSGQDTEAFF.

The V call is TRBV27, the J call TRBJ1-2; unclear D gene. This CDR3 comprises 13 residues. Germline lookup yields CDR1 MNHEY and CDR2 SMNVEV (reference sequence). Trimming took 5 bases from V and 5 from J, leaving 12 bases between them. CDR3 sequence (DNA): TGTGCCAGCAGTCCGGGTTCAAATTATGGCTACACCTTC. Protein: CASSPGSNYGYTF.

V usage is TRBV27 and J usage is TRBJ1-2; the D is unclear. The CDR3 runs 12 residues. The V gene lost 5 bases and the J gene lost 3 bases, with 7 bases spanning the gap. The germline gives CDR1 MNHEY, CDR2 SMNVEV (reference sequence). CDR3 amino acids: CASSARDYGYTF. DNA of the CDR3: TGTGCCAGCAGTGCGAGGGACTATGGCTACACCTTC.

The rearrangement uses TRBV7-9 and TRBJ2-7; tentatively, D is TRBD1 (5 bases). Germline loops: CDR1 SEHNR, CDR2 FQNEAQ (reference sequence). The CDR3 length is 13 residues. V gave up 3 bases and J gave up 3 bases, with 9 bases separating them. The CDR3 reads CASSFDRNYEQYF. The DNA for the CDR3 is TGTGCCAGCAGCTTCGACAGAAACTACGAGCAGTACTTC.

The genes are TRBV30 and TRBJ2-7, with TRBD2 matching 9 bases. Germline CDR1 reads GTSNPN; CDR2 reads SVGIG (reference sequence). This CDR3 spans 13 amino acids. Trimming at V came to 6 bases and at J to 7 bases, leaving 10 bases not matched to a gene. As DNA, the CDR3 is TGTGCCTGCACCGGGACTAGCCGCCGTGAGCAGTACTTC. Residues: CACTGTSRREQYF.

J is TRBJ1-6 and V is TRBV19; D possibly corresponds to TRBD1 (5 bases). The CDR3 covers 13 residues. Germline V CDR1 and CDR2: LNHDA, SQIVND (reference sequence). V lost 10 bases and J lost 7, with 14 bases in between. The DNA for the CDR3 is TGTGCCACCCGAGACAGTGCCAATTCACCCCTCCACTTT. It yields the protein CATRDSANSPLHF.

V gene TRBV27 combines with J gene TRBJ1-2; 12 nucleotides agree with TRBD1. This CDR3 has 17 amino acids. CDR1 and CDR2 (germline): MNHEY, SMNVEV (reference sequence). Germline trimming cut 1 base from V and 8 bases from J; bases unmatched to any gene: 11. CDR3 DNA sequence: TGTGCCAGCAGTTTATACGGGACAGGGGGCGTTGGGATGGGCTACACCTTC. Its protein is CASSLYGTGGVGMGYTF.

This chain uses TRBV29-1 with TRBJ2-3; D call uncertain. Trimming cost V 4 bases and J 3 bases, with 5 bases left between them. This CDR3 contains 11 residues. Germline loops: CDR1 SQVTM, CDR2 ANQGSEA. The CDR3 region is CSVVRTDTQYF. The CDR3 nucleotides read TGCAGCGTTGTCAGAACAGATACGCAGTATTTT.

The rearrangement links TRBV19 to TRBJ2-7, with 8 bases that match TRBD2. V was pared by 3 bases and J by 1 base, with 5 bases of the junction left unmatched. Germline CDR1 LNHDA, CDR2 SQIVND (reference sequence). The CDR3 is 15 amino acids. CDR3 in amino acids: CASSISGGFSYEQYF. For the CDR3, the DNA is TGTGCCAGTAGTATCAGCGGGGGTTTTTCCTACGAGCAGTACTTC.

The chain couples TRBV7-3 to TRBJ1-5; 11 bases fit TRBD1. CDR3 length: 14 residues. With 9 bases clipped from V and 7 bases from J, the junction kept 8 bases outside the gene matches. Germline loops: CDR1 SGHTA, CDR2 FQGTGA. This chain's CDR3 is CARLPGQGGQPQHF. DNA for the CDR3: TGTGCCAGACTCCCGGGACAGGGGGGACAGCCCCAGCATTTT.

The rearrangement uses TRBV10-3 and TRBJ1-2, with 9 nucleotides matching TRBD1. Germline lookup yields CDR1 ENHRY and CDR2 SYGVKD. The CDR3 spans 18 residues. J gave up 8 bases and V 3 bases, and 19 bases lay outside the gene matches. The CDR3 is CAISERSGQGSVTRGYTF. Written as DNA, the CDR3 is TGTGCCATCAGTGAAAGATCGGGACAGGGAAGCGTAACGCGGGGCTACACCTTC.

CDR3 bases: TGTGCCAGCAGACCCACGACTGGTTACGAAGCTTTCTTT. It is translated as CASRPTTGYEAFF. The chain uses TRBV28 and TRBJ1-1; unclear D gene. There are 13 residues in the CDR3. Trimming took 6 bases from V and 8 from J, leaving 16 bases between them. Germline CDR1 and CDR2: MDHEN and SYDVKM.

This chain uses TRBV14 with TRBJ1-5, with D unresolved. The CDR3 contains 13 residues. Per germline, CDR1 SGHDN and CDR2 FVKESK. V lost 4 bases and J 4 bases, leaving 8 bases between the germline ends. The CDR3, as DNA: TGTGCCAGCAGCCCTAATACGAATCAGCCCCAGCATTTT. Translated, it gives CASSPNTNQPQHF.

The chain employs TRBV19 and TRBJ1-5, with 8 bases identical to TRBD1. The V segment lost 4 bases and the J segment 2 bases; nucleotides outside the gene matches: 4. The CDR3 runs to 15 residues. Germline loops: CDR1 LNHDA, CDR2 SQIVND (reference sequence). The CDR3 here is CASSNTGGGNQPQHF. The CDR3 DNA sequence: TGTGCCAGTAGTAACACAGGGGGTGGCAATCAGCCCCAGCATTTT.

This clone occurred once. The chain combines TRBV19 with TRBJ1-1, with D possibly matching TRBD1 (5 bases). V was shortened by 3 bases and J by 0 bases, with 14 bases between the two germline ends. Germline CDR1 LNHDA, CDR2 SQIVND (reference sequence). CDR3 length: 16 amino acids. The CDR3 loop reads CASSIPTGSLNTEAFF. In nucleotides, the CDR3 is TGTGCCAGTAGTATCCCCACAGGCAGCCTGAACACTGAAGCTTTCTTT.

The V gene is TRBV6-5, the J gene TRBJ1-1; 11 bases are shared with TRBD1. The CDR3 loop spans 15 amino acids. V lost 6 bases, J lost 8 bases, and 11 bases stayed unmatched. Germline V gives CDR1 MNHEY, CDR2 SVGAGI. CDR3 sequence reads: CASRSDRGRTKEAFF. CDR3 in DNA: TGTGCCAGCAGATCGGACAGGGGGCGAACGAAAGAAGCTTTCTTT.

This clone has only a few counts. The rearrangement uses TRBV19 and TRBJ1-5, with D perhaps matching TRBD1 (5 bases). This CDR3 region has 14 residues. Trimming cost V 1 base and J 3 bases, with 7 bases left between them. The germline V gene encodes CDR1 LNHDA and CDR2 SQIVND (reference sequence). This CDR3 is CASSIAGYNQPQHF. In DNA form, the CDR3 reads TGTGCCAGTAGTATAGCAGGGTACAATCAGCCCCAGCATTTT.

The chain uses TRBV29-1 and TRBJ1-1, with D unclear. The germline V and J ends were trimmed by 5 bases and 2 bases, with 9 bases remaining between them. Looked up from germline, CDR1 is SQVTM and CDR2 is ANQGSEA. This CDR3 is built from 12 residues. The CDR3 DNA follows: TGCAGCGTTATCGAGTATAACACTGAAGCTTTCTTT. Protein product: CSVIEYNTEAFF.